This TCR beta chain came from a study of graft-versus-host responses after intestinal transplantation. Turning to the study itself: Recipients across the board were started on anti-thymocyte globulin induction, then kept on tacrolimus and steroids for about three years.

As regards this clone: What it recognizes is unknown.

Sequenced by immunoSEQ multiplex PCR; TCRdb stores in-frame clones only, minus some. The sample holds about 46,000 clones, roughly 91% seen once. Study results and caveats: GvH clones surfaced in recipient marrow, some emerging earlier in ileum or blood. Peak circulating GvH clone levels were associated with early post-transplant HvG declines. The study found high graft-versus-host to host-versus-graft clonal ratios in allografts of patients with graft-donor T cell macrochimerism.

The receptor was derived from a human patient who received an intestinal transplant, so some T cells may come from the graft donor. The specimen was PBMCs, collected about 790 days after a first intestinal transplant, on the day of a second.

The CDR3 region is CASGSSGRGTDTQYF. The CDR3 DNA follows: TGTGCCAGCGGGTCTAGCGGGAGAGGGACAGATACGCAGTATTTT. This chain connects TRBV6-1 to TRBJ2-3; 10 bases align to TRBD2. CDR1 and CDR2 (germline): MNHNS, SASEGT. V shed 8 bases and J 3 bases; nucleotides not matched to a gene: 8. This CDR3 is built from 15 residues.